These 26 T cell receptor beta chains were all obtained from the same sample, sequenced in a study of T cells after yellow fever vaccination. TCRdb passed the 5' RACE reads through MiXCR, listing each CDR3 protein once. The repertoire consists of 80,000 to 100,000 distinct CDR3 sequences, with under 9% occurring once and the leading ten covering about 15%. This material consisted of CD8+ T cells not binding an NS4B(214-222) dextramer, sorted from PBMCs, taken more than 13 days after the first yellow fever vaccination. Source of these receptors: a man aged 18 to 30 who received the YFV17D yellow fever vaccine.

The chain couples TRBV5-8 to TRBJ2-3; 8 bases map to TRBD2. The trim removed 3 bases at V and 0 bases at J, leaving 9 bases unmatched. CDR1 SGHTS and CDR2 YDEGEE come from the germline V gene. The CDR3 has 17 residues. The CDR3: CASSWVAGSGSTDTQYF. The CDR3 nucleotides read TGTGCCAGCAGCTGGGTAGCGGGGTCCGGAAGCACAGATACGCAGTATTTT.

This clonotype occurred a few times. V and J are TRBV19 and TRBJ1-5; D is ambiguous. Trimming took 4 bases from V and 4 from J, leaving 14 bases between them. Germline CDR1 LNHDA, CDR2 SQIVND (reference sequence). The CDR3 sequence is 15 residues long. CDR3 nucleotides: TGTGCCAGTAGTAACGTGGTGCGAGGAAATCAGCCCCAGCATTTT. It codes for CASSNVVRGNQPQHF.

This clonotype was observed a handful of times. The chain combines TRBV6-1 with TRBJ2-7; 7 bases map to TRBD1. J was trimmed by 2 bases and V by 6 bases; bases with no gene match: 7. CDR3 size: 14 residues. Germline loops: CDR1 MNHNS, CDR2 SASEGT. CDR3 DNA: TGTGCCAGCAGGCCCGGGACAGTCACCTACGAGCAGTACGTC. Its protein product is CASRPGTVTYEQYV.

The chain combines TRBV30 with TRBJ2-5; D unclear. Germline V gives CDR1 GTSNPN, CDR2 SVGIG (reference sequence). The CDR3 runs to 12 residues. Deletions cut 4 bases from V and 5 bases from J, with 11 bases between. CDR3 loop: CAWMTDGETQYF. CDR3 nucleotides: TGTGCCTGGATGACGGACGGGGAGACCCAGTACTTC.

This clonotype was recorded a few times. The chain carries TRBV4-3 and TRBJ2-7; D possibly corresponds to TRBD1 (5 bases). CDR3 length: 15 residues. From germline, CDR1 is LGHNA and CDR2 YSLEER. V was trimmed by 0 bases and J by 1 base, leaving 10 bases between them. The CDR3 DNA is TGCGCCAGCAGCCAAGACCCCAGGGAATCCTACGAGCAGTACTTC. This codes for CASSQDPRESYEQYF.

This clonotype has just a few counts. The chain's CDR3 is CATSRAMRYTF. CDR3 sequence (DNA): TGTGCCACCAGCAGGGCTATGCGCTACACCTTC. This sequence joins TRBV15 and TRBJ1-2, with D unclear. Germline V gene lookup returns CDR1 LNHNV and CDR2 YYDKDF (reference sequence). The CDR3 is 11 residues long. The V gene lost 3 bases and the J gene lost 9 bases, with 8 bases spanning the gap.

This sequence joins TRBV27 and TRBJ2-3; 7 bases match TRBD1. Trimming took 5 bases from V and 5 from J; bases not matched to a gene: 4. The CDR3 loop spans 13 amino acids. CDR1 is MNHEY, CDR2 SMNVEV, per germline (reference sequence). The CDR3 sequence is CASSPGGVDTQYF. DNA for the CDR3: TGTGCCAGCAGTCCAGGGGGAGTAGATACGCAGTATTTT.

This clonotype was picked up a small number of times. The V and J genes are TRBV20-1 and TRBJ2-1, with 7 bases identical to TRBD2. The germline V gene has CDR1 DFQATT and CDR2 SNEGSKA (reference sequence). CDR3 length: 15 residues. Trimming took 0 bases from V and 4 from J; bases not matched to a gene: 6. CDR3 sequence reads: CSARDTGGNYNEQFF. DNA for the CDR3: TGCAGTGCTAGAGATACCGGGGGGAATTACAATGAGCAGTTCTTC.

Points on this clonotype: At one end, the junction sequence differs from germline, possibly due to a read error. The DNA of the CDR3 is TGCAGTGCTAGAGATTATCTAGCGGGGGCCAGATTTGGGGAGCTATTTTTT. As protein: CSARDYLAGARFGELFF. The chain employs TRBV20-1 and TRBJ2-2; 10 bases match TRBD2. CDR1 is DFQATT and CDR2 is SNEGSKA in the germline V gene (reference sequence). The CDR3 consists of 17 residues.

This clonotype was counted only a few times. The CDR3 nucleotides read TGTGCCAGTAGTATGACAGGCAATTCACCCCTCCACTTT. It yields the protein CASSMTGNSPLHF. The chain carries TRBV19 and TRBJ1-6; D is possibly TRBD1 (6 bases). Germline V gene sequence: CDR1 LNHDA, CDR2 SQIVND (reference sequence). V was pared by 3 bases and J by 7 bases, with 7 bases between. The CDR3 runs 13 residues.

The chain uses TRBV6-2 or TRBV6-3 and TRBJ1-4; D uncertain. V was shortened by 4 bases and J by 4 bases, with 7 bases between the two germline ends. The V gene's germline CDR1 is MNHEY and CDR2 SVGEGT. CDR3 length: 13 amino acids. The CDR3 here is CASSSSYNEKLFF. The CDR3 DNA reads as TGTGCCAGCAGTTCCAGCTATAATGAAAAACTGTTTTTT.

The CDR3 bases are TGCGCCAGTGGACAGAGCAACACTGAAGCTTTCTTT. Amino acid sequence: CASGQSNTEAFF. The chain has TRBV5-1 and TRBJ1-1, with D possibly matching TRBD1 (6 bases). The ends were cut back, 8 bases at V and 2 bases at J, with 10 bases in the middle. Germline CDR1 is SGHRS and CDR2 is YFSETQ. The CDR3 has 12 residues.

This clonotype was observed many times. The J gene is TRBJ2-7, the V gene TRBV29-1; no clear D. In germline, CDR1 is SQVTM, CDR2 ANQGSEA. V was cut by 5 bases and J by 2 bases, with 10 bases left in between. This CDR3 spans 12 amino acids. CDR3 DNA: TGCAGCGTTTACGGCACCACCTACGAGCAGTACTTC. This translates into CSVYGTTYEQYF.

The sample holds a few counts of this clonotype. This chain connects TRBV7-2 to TRBJ1-6; D is unresolved. The germline V gene encodes CDR1 SGHTA and CDR2 FQGNSA. V was shortened by 4 bases and J by 13 bases, with 17 bases between the two germline ends. The CDR3 covers 14 residues. DNA of the CDR3: TGTGCCAGCAGCTCGCCCGGGCCTCCTCAGCCCCTCCACTTT. Encoded protein: CASSSPGPPQPLHF.

As to this clonotype: Being one base from a much bigger clone, this may be a read error. The V and J genes are TRBV18 and TRBJ2-7; 7 bases line up with TRBD1. Germline CDR1 is KGHSH and CDR2 is LQKENI. The CDR3 sequence is 13 residues long. The CDR3 protein is CACSPGGPYEQYV. DNA of the CDR3: TGTGCCTGCTCACCAGGGGGTCCCTACGAGCAGTACGTC.

The rearrangement joins TRBV4-2 to TRBJ2-1; the match to TRBD2 covers 7 bases. Germline CDR1 LGHNA, CDR2 YNFKEQ. Unmatched junction bases numbered 11, after V lost 4 bases and J lost 2 bases. This CDR3 comprises 17 residues. CDR3 sequence: CASSLGLVGGTYNEQFF. Here the CDR3 DNA reads TGTGCCAGCAGCCTTGGCTTGGTGGGGGGGACCTACAATGAGCAGTTCTTC.

This clonotype was counted between two and nine times. This chain joins TRBV7-9 and TRBJ2-7; 7 bases are a match to TRBD1. The CDR3 totals 17 residues. J lost 1 base, V lost 0 bases, and 9 bases had no gene match. Germline-derived CDR1 and CDR2 are SEHNR and FQNEAQ (reference sequence). The CDR3 bases are TGTGCCAGCAGCTTAGCCCTACAGGGGCGTGGGTCCTACGAGCAGTACGTC. It yields the protein CASSLALQGRGSYEQYV.

In this sample, this clonotype turned up a few times. The CDR3 loop is CSAATGEGSYNEQFF. In nucleotides, the CDR3 is TGCAGTGCTGCCACAGGGGAGGGGTCCTACAATGAGCAGTTCTTC. The V call is TRBV20-1, the J call TRBJ2-1; D tentatively reads TRBD1 or TRBD2 (7 bases each). The germline V gene encodes CDR1 DFQATT and CDR2 SNEGSKA (reference sequence). V was cut by 5 bases and J by 1 base, with 15 bases left in between. The CDR3 consists of 15 residues.

This clonotype came up a few times. The chain is built from TRBV3-1 and TRBJ1-2, with D unresolved. CDR3 size: 16 residues. Germline CDR1 and CDR2: LGHDT and YNNKEL (reference sequence). The V gene lost 0 bases and the J gene lost 0 bases, with 11 bases spanning the gap. As DNA, the CDR3 is TGTGCCAGCAGCCAAGACAAATCTAATCCTAACTATGGCTACACCTTC. It encodes CASSQDKSNPNYGYTF.

V and J are TRBV7-9 and TRBJ1-2; TRBD1 is a possible D gene (6 bases). The CDR3 has 13 amino acids. Trimming shortened V by 5 bases and J by 5 bases, and 12 bases separated the two germline ends. In germline, CDR1 is SEHNR, CDR2 FQNEAQ (reference sequence). CDR3 loop: CASSPHREYGYTF. In DNA form, the CDR3 reads TGTGCCAGCAGCCCCCACAGGGAATATGGCTACACCTTC.

This clonotype has at least ten counts. CDR3 loop: CSVDNTGLNEQFF. CDR3 DNA: TGCAGCGTTGACAACACAGGGCTAAATGAGCAGTTCTTC. The chain employs TRBV29-1 and TRBJ2-1, with a possible D match to TRBD1 (6 bases). The CDR3 has 13 amino acids. V dropped 3 bases and J dropped 7 bases, with 13 bases sitting between them. CDR1 and CDR2 from the germline V gene are SQVTM and ANQGSEA.

The chain links TRBV6-2 or TRBV6-3 to TRBJ2-3, with 9 bases fitting TRBD2. CDR1 and CDR2 (germline): MNHEY, SVGEGT. Trimming at V came to 10 bases and at J to 2 bases, leaving 7 bases not matched to a gene. The CDR3 runs 14 residues. CDR3 bases: TGTGCCACATTGGGACTAGCCTACACAGATACGCAGTATTTT. This gives the protein CATLGLAYTDTQYF.

The chain is built from TRBV7-2 and TRBJ1-1, with D perhaps matching TRBD1 (6 bases). The germline V gene has CDR1 SGHTA and CDR2 FQGNSA. The CDR3 totals 14 residues. The V gene lost 3 bases and the J gene lost 5 bases, with 13 bases spanning the gap. The CDR3 loop reads CASSFTGRRTEAFF. For the CDR3, the DNA is TGTGCCAGCAGCTTTACAGGGAGAAGGACTGAAGCTTTCTTT.

This clonotype was picked up many times. The rearrangement uses TRBV4-3 and TRBJ1-4; D might be TRBD1 (6 bases). V gave up 0 bases and J gave up 5 bases, with 16 bases separating them. Germline V gives CDR1 LGHNA, CDR2 YSLEER. This CDR3 region has 17 residues. The CDR3 loop reads CASSQETRGQSNEKLFF. CDR3 nucleotides: TGCGCCAGCAGCCAAGAGACCCGTGGACAGTCAAATGAAAAACTGTTTTTT.

This clonotype was seen a few times. V gene TRBV2 combines with J gene TRBJ2-3; unclear D gene. The CDR3 totals 13 residues. Germline assignment: CDR1 SNHLY and CDR2 FYNNEI. Trimming shortened V by 5 bases and J by 4 bases, and 10 bases separated the two germline ends. DNA for the CDR3: TGTGCCAGCAGTCCCCGAACCCCAGATACGCAGTATTTT. Protein sequence: CASSPRTPDTQYF.

DNA of the CDR3: TGTGCCAGCAGTTTATCCCGGGATGAGCAGTTCTTC. It codes for CASSLSRDEQFF. The chain uses TRBV27 and TRBJ2-1; D is unclear. The germline V gene encodes CDR1 MNHEY and CDR2 SMNVEV (reference sequence). With 0 bases removed from V and 8 bases from J, the gap between germline ends came to 5 bases. The CDR3 runs to 12 residues.